This T cell receptor beta chain was documented in a study of T cells in tuberculosis. A note on this clone: Its antigen is not known.

V was shortened by 0 bases and J by 8 bases, with 14 bases between the two germline ends. The CDR3 has 15 residues. Germline CDR1 and CDR2: LGHNA and YNFKEQ. Only in-frame clones appear in the TCRdb table, and some are missing; sequencing was by immunoSEQ multiplex PCR. The sample records 35,000 to 55,000 clones, roughly 95% being singletons. Study-level points and caveats: Active tuberculosis cases were adults; controls were adolescents.

Sequencing was carried out using PBMCs. The genes are TRBV4-2 and TRBJ2-4, with D maybe TRBD1 (7 bases). This receptor was taken from a donor under 30 with latent tuberculosis or without tuberculosis infection. CDR3 residues: CASSQEGGGPYIQYF. CDR3 in DNA: TGTGCCAGCAGCCAAGAAGGAGGGGGCCCGTACATTCAGTACTTC.